This is a list of T cell receptor beta chains from one sample in a study of early T cells in non-severe SARS-CoV-2 infection. In TCRdb, the 5' RACE reads were re-called with MiXCR into one record per CDR3 protein. The sample consists of more than 65,000 distinct CDR3 sequences, approximately 12% of them appearing once. Sequencing input: whole blood. The receptor set was obtained from an adult who was a healthcare worker with PCR-confirmed SARS-CoV-2 infection or an uninfected control (not recorded which). The CDR3 runs from the conserved cysteine through the conserved F or W. Fields, in order: CDR3 DNA, CDR3 protein, V gene, clone size, CDR3 length, J gene, D gene. D genes are given only for firm matches. Size is omitted from some rows. Given values are once, few, many or a class for expanded clones.

DNA: TGTGCCATCAGTGAGTGGATGGGACAGGGGAATTCACCCCTCCACTTT
CDR3: CAISEWMGQGNSPLHF
V: TRBV10-3
size: many
length: 16
J: TRBJ1-6
D: TRBD1

DNA: TGTGCCAGCAGTGACCGGGACAGGGGCCGTGGGTATGGCTACACCTTC
CDR3: CASSDRDRGRGYGYTF
V: TRBV25-1
size: many
length: 16
J: TRBJ1-2
D: TRBD1

DNA: TGCGCCAGCAGTGAGACTTCCCAGCCCCAGCATTTT
CDR3: CASSETSQPQHF
V: TRBV10-2
size: many
length: 12
J: TRBJ1-5
D: -

DNA: TGTGCCTGGAGTAGCGGGAGGGGCGTCGATGAGCAGTTCTTC
CDR3: CAWSSGRGVDEQFF
V: TRBV30
size: -
length: 14
J: TRBJ2-1
D: TRBD2

DNA: TGTGCCAGCAGCTTGGGACAGGGGATGACCGGGGAGCTGTTTTTT
CDR3: CASSLGQGMTGELFF
V: TRBV5-6
size: many
length: 15
J: TRBJ2-2
D: TRBD1

DNA: TGTGCCAGCAGCTCACTAGCGGGAGGGTTGAAAGAGACCCAGTACTTC
CDR3: CASSSLAGGLKETQYF
V: TRBV7-8
size: many
length: 16
J: TRBJ2-5
D: TRBD2

DNA: TGTGCCAGCAGTTCCTCGGGACAGGGACACCAGCCCCAGCATTTT
CDR3: CASSSSGQGHQPQHF
V: TRBV28
size: few
length: 15
J: TRBJ1-5
D: TRBD1

DNA: TGCGCCAGCAGCTCTCTTGAGGGTAGGGTCGGAGAGACCCAGTACTTC
CDR3: CASSSLEGRVGETQYF
V: TRBV5-1
size: many
length: 16
J: TRBJ2-5
D: -

DNA: TGTGCCAGCAGGGTTGCAGGGGATGAGCAGTTCTTC
CDR3: CASRVAGDEQFF
V: TRBV28
size: few
length: 12
J: TRBJ2-1
D: -

DNA: TGTGCCAGCAGTTTCTTTAGCGGGGGGGCTCGGATGCAGTATTTT
CDR3: CASSFFSGGARMQYF
V: TRBV27
size: -
length: 15
J: TRBJ2-3
D: TRBD2

DNA: TGCAGCGTCGCTACTCCGGGACGCCTAGAGACCCAGTACTTC
CDR3: CSVATPGRLETQYF
V: TRBV29-1
size: many
length: 14
J: TRBJ2-5
D: -

DNA: TGTGCCAGCAGTTTACGGGGGGCATACACCGGGGAGCTGTTTTTT
CDR3: CASSLRGAYTGELFF
V: TRBV12-3/TRBV12-4
size: -
length: 15
J: TRBJ2-2
D: -

DNA: TGTGCCAGCAGTTTGGGACAGAACTATGGCTACACCTTC
CDR3: CASSLGQNYGYTF
V: TRBV28
size: many
length: 13
J: TRBJ1-2
D: TRBD1

DNA: TGCAGCGTTGATAGGGCTGGGATGAACACTGAAGCTTTCTTT
CDR3: CSVDRAGMNTEAFF
V: TRBV29-1
size: few
length: 14
J: TRBJ1-1
D: -

DNA: TGTGCCAGCAGCTTTAGGACCGATACGGATACGCAGTATTTT
CDR3: CASSFRTDTDTQYF
V: TRBV13
size: -
length: 14
J: TRBJ2-3
D: -

DNA: TGTGCCAGCAGCTTATATTCAGATACGCAGTATTTT
CDR3: CASSLYSDTQYF
V: TRBV7-2
size: many
length: 12
J: TRBJ2-3
D: -

DNA: TGCGCCAGCAGCTTATCTTTCGGGAGCGGACTTTACGAGCAGTACTTC
CDR3: CASSLSFGSGLYEQYF
V: TRBV5-1
size: many
length: 16
J: TRBJ2-7
D: -

DNA: TGTGCCAGCAGTAGAAGGTCTAGCGGGAGGCCCGATTCAAATGAGCAGTTCTTC
CDR3: CASSRRSSGRPDSNEQFF
V: TRBV6-5
size: many
length: 18
J: TRBJ2-1
D: TRBD2

DNA: TGTGCCAGCAGCCCGTCTCTTAGGGCCGCTTCGCCCCAGCATTTT
CDR3: CASSPSLRAASPQHF
V: TRBV4-2
size: many
length: 15
J: TRBJ1-5
D: -

DNA: TGTGCCATCGGGCAGGGGCTAGTCAAAAGCGACGAGCAGTTCTTC
CDR3: CAIGQGLVKSDEQFF
V: TRBV10-3
size: -
length: 15
J: TRBJ2-1
D: -

DNA: TGTGCCAGCCCTAGGAGGGATGGCTACACCTTC
CDR3: CASPRRDGYTF
V: TRBV2
size: many
length: 11
J: TRBJ1-2
D: -

DNA: TGTGCCAGCAGCTTAGAGGTCGGGCAGACCTACGAGCAGTACTTC
CDR3: CASSLEVGQTYEQYF
V: TRBV11-2
size: many
length: 15
J: TRBJ2-7
D: -

DNA: TGCGCCAGCAGCTGGGGAGGCATGAACACTGAAGCTTTCTTT
CDR3: CASSWGGMNTEAFF
V: TRBV5-1
size: -
length: 14
J: TRBJ1-1
D: -

DNA: TGTGCCAGCAGCACGACAGAGACCTCCTACGAGCAGTACTTC
CDR3: CASSTTETSYEQYF
V: TRBV7-6
size: many
length: 14
J: TRBJ2-7
D: -

DNA: TGTGCCAGCAGCCCTTCGAGACAGGGCTACGAGCAGTACTTC
CDR3: CASSPSRQGYEQYF
V: TRBV7-9
size: many
length: 14
J: TRBJ2-7
D: TRBD1

DNA: TGTGCCAGCAGCTTACGAGGGGGGACCTACAATGAGCAGTTCTTC
CDR3: CASSLRGGTYNEQFF
V: TRBV7-6
size: -
length: 15
J: TRBJ2-1
D: -

DNA: TGCGCCAGCAGCCCGGACAATGAGCAGTTCTTC
CDR3: CASSPDNEQFF
V: TRBV5-1
size: -
length: 11
J: TRBJ2-1
D: -

DNA: TGTGCCAGCAGTTACGCAGCAGGGGATCAGCCCCAGCATTTT
CDR3: CASSYAAGDQPQHF
V: TRBV6-5
size: -
length: 14
J: TRBJ1-5
D: -

DNA: TGTGCCTGGAGTATCCCGGGACTAGAAGATGAGCAGTTCTTC
CDR3: CAWSIPGLEDEQFF
V: TRBV30
size: many
length: 14
J: TRBJ2-1
D: TRBD2

DNA: TGCAGTGCTGGGACAGGGTCCGACACCGGGGAGCTGTTTTTT
CDR3: CSAGTGSDTGELFF
V: TRBV20-1
size: many
length: 14
J: TRBJ2-2
D: TRBD1

DNA: TGTGCCAGCAGCTTACGTGAACAGACTAACTATGGCTACACCTTC
CDR3: CASSLREQTNYGYTF
V: TRBV11-2
size: many
length: 15
J: TRBJ1-2
D: -

DNA: TGTGCCAGCAGCGTCGGAGCTACGCCCCCAGATACGCAGTATTTT
CDR3: CASSVGATPPDTQYF
V: TRBV9
size: few
length: 15
J: TRBJ2-3
D: -

DNA: TGTGCCAGCAGTTACTCGAGGGACAGTCCACAGCCCCAGCATTTT
CDR3: CASSYSRDSPQPQHF
V: TRBV6-2/TRBV6-3
size: many
length: 15
J: TRBJ1-5
D: TRBD1

DNA: TGTGCCAGCAGTAGGGGGATGGACAACTACAATGAGCAGTTCTTC
CDR3: CASSRGMDNYNEQFF
V: TRBV7-2
size: many
length: 15
J: TRBJ2-1
D: -

DNA: TGTGCCAGCAGTGAAGACGGATCTGGGGCCAACGTCCTGACTTTC
CDR3: CASSEDGSGANVLTF
V: TRBV2
size: many
length: 15
J: TRBJ2-6
D: -

DNA: TGCAGCGTTTGGACAGGGGATGGTGGCTACACCTTC
CDR3: CSVWTGDGGYTF
V: TRBV29-1
size: few
length: 12
J: TRBJ1-2
D: TRBD1

DNA: TGTGCCAGCAGCCCCACTAGCGGGAGTAACGAGCAGTTCTTC
CDR3: CASSPTSGSNEQFF
V: TRBV3-1
size: many
length: 14
J: TRBJ2-1
D: TRBD2

DNA: TGTGCCAGCAGCTTGTCAGGGGTGGGCGAGCAATACTTC
CDR3: CASSLSGVGEQYF
V: TRBV7-6
size: -
length: 13
J: TRBJ2-7
D: -

DNA: TGTGCCAGCAGCTTAGGAGGACGGCAGGCCGGGATTTGGAACACTGAAGCTTTCTTT
CDR3: CASSLGGRQAGIWNTEAFF
V: TRBV11-2
size: many
length: 19
J: TRBJ1-1
D: -

DNA: TGTGCCAGCAGTGCGGACGGGGGGCCCGCCCAAGAGACCCAGTACTTC
CDR3: CASSADGGPAQETQYF
V: TRBV2
size: many
length: 16
J: TRBJ2-5
D: -

DNA: TGTGCCAGCAGTCTTAACAGGCCCAACACCGGGGAGCTGTTTTTT
CDR3: CASSLNRPNTGELFF
V: TRBV27
size: many
length: 15
J: TRBJ2-2
D: -

DNA: TGTGCCAGCAGCGCCGTAACAGGGTTCGCCAAAAACATTCAGTACTTC
CDR3: CASSAVTGFAKNIQYF
V: TRBV2
size: many
length: 16
J: TRBJ2-4
D: -

DNA: TGTGCCAGCAGCTTGGAAGAAGCCAATGAGCAGTTCTTC
CDR3: CASSLEEANEQFF
V: TRBV13
size: -
length: 13
J: TRBJ2-1
D: -

DNA: TGTGCCAGCAGCTTAAGGTGGGGGCAGGACAATGAGCAGTTCTTC
CDR3: CASSLRWGQDNEQFF
V: TRBV7-8
size: many
length: 15
J: TRBJ2-1
D: -

DNA: TGTGCCAGCAGTAGCGGGAGCGCAGATACGCAGTATTTT
CDR3: CASSSGSADTQYF
V: TRBV27
size: many
length: 13
J: TRBJ2-3
D: TRBD2

DNA: TGTGCCAGCAGCCAAGTATTCTTGAGAGGGCGGCTGATGAACACTGAAGCTTTCTTT
CDR3: CASSQVFLRGRLMNTEAFF
V: TRBV14
size: many
length: 19
J: TRBJ1-1
D: -

DNA: TGTGCCAGCAGCCAACAAGCGGAGTCCTACAATGAGCAGTTCTTC
CDR3: CASSQQAESYNEQFF
V: TRBV4-2
size: few
length: 15
J: TRBJ2-1
D: -

DNA: TGCAGTGCTAGACAGCGGAATAACAATGAGCAGTTCTTC
CDR3: CSARQRNNNEQFF
V: TRBV20-1
size: many
length: 13
J: TRBJ2-1
D: -

DNA: TGTGCCAGCACTAGCGGGGACTACAATGAGCAGTTCTTC
CDR3: CASTSGDYNEQFF
V: TRBV2
size: many
length: 13
J: TRBJ2-1
D: TRBD2

DNA: TGTGCCAGCAGCCTACAGGGCTCCTACGAGCAGTACTTC
CDR3: CASSLQGSYEQYF
V: TRBV28
size: many
length: 13
J: TRBJ2-7
D: -

DNA: TGTGCCAGCAGTTTATCGCGACAGGGCTATTCACCCCTCCACTTT
CDR3: CASSLSRQGYSPLHF
V: TRBV27
size: many
length: 15
J: TRBJ1-6
D: TRBD1

DNA: TGTGCCAGCAGCCCGACTGACAGGGGGGCCACCGGGGAGCTGTTTTTT
CDR3: CASSPTDRGATGELFF
V: TRBV3-1
size: many
length: 16
J: TRBJ2-2
D: TRBD1

DNA: TGTGCCAGCAGTTACAGGCAGGGGCGCATGGATACGCAGTATTTT
CDR3: CASSYRQGRMDTQYF
V: TRBV6-2/TRBV6-3
size: many
length: 15
J: TRBJ2-3
D: -

DNA: TGCAGCGTTGAATCGGCTATTAACTATGGCTACACCTTC
CDR3: CSVESAINYGYTF
V: TRBV29-1
size: few
length: 13
J: TRBJ1-2
D: -

DNA: TGTGCCAGCAGCTTAGTCGGCCAGGCGTGGTACGGGCAGTACTTC
CDR3: CASSLVGQAWYGQYF
V: TRBV7-2
size: many
length: 15
J: TRBJ2-7
D: -

DNA: TGTGCCAGCAGCCAACAGGGGACCAACTATGGCTACACCTTC
CDR3: CASSQQGTNYGYTF
V: TRBV14
size: many
length: 14
J: TRBJ1-2
D: -

DNA: TGTGCCAGCAGCGTAGGACAGGGAAACAATGAGCAGTTCTTC
CDR3: CASSVGQGNNEQFF
V: TRBV9
size: -
length: 14
J: TRBJ2-1
D: TRBD1